Each of the 23 T cell receptor beta chains below was sequenced from the same sample in a study of regulatory T cells in long-lasting Graves disease. Specified time point: newly diagnosed GD, antithyroid drugs for less than 3 months. Extracted PBMC RNA gave rise to the TCR library. Arm-PCR of CDR3 regions and iRepertoire HTBI primers were used to build TCR beta libraries. TCRdb analysed the multiplex PCR reads with MiXCR anew, one entry per CDR3 protein. The repertoire includes 300,000 to 400,000 distinct CDR3 sequences, about 16% of them detected once, and about a fifth sits in the top ten. The sequencing used peripheral blood mononuclear cells (PBMCs), collected at new diagnosis, from a patient treated with antithyroid drugs. The origin of the receptors is a female donor with Graves disease.

This clonotype showed up many times. The rearrangement joins TRBV2 to TRBJ1-5; D is unclear. The CDR3 extends over 13 amino acids. Germline CDR1 SNHLY, CDR2 FYNNEI. V lost 7 bases, J lost 3 bases, and 10 bases lay in between. CDR3 in amino acids: CASTTLLNQPQHF. The DNA of the CDR3 is TGTGCCAGCACAACTCTACTCAATCAGCCCCAGCATTTT.

This clonotype has ten or more counts. The chain is built from TRBV5-1 and TRBJ1-1; D gene unclear. The V gene's germline CDR1 is SGHRS and CDR2 YFSETQ. The ends were cut back, 4 bases at V and 1 base at J, with 11 bases in the middle. The CDR3 is made up of 14 amino acids. CDR3 amino acids: CASSTGLGNTEAFF. CDR3 coding DNA: TGCGCCAGCAGCACCGGACTGGGGAACACTGAAGCTTTCTTT.

This clonotype turned up a few times. The V gene is TRBV27, the J gene TRBJ2-7; perhaps D is TRBD1 or TRBD2 (5 bases each). The V end lost 9 bases, the J end lost 3 bases, and 12 bases lay between the germline ends. Germline CDR1 reads MNHEY; CDR2 reads SMNVEV (reference sequence). The CDR3 has 12 residues. The CDR3: CASSGTHYEQYF. The DNA of the CDR3 is TGTGCCAGTTCCGGGACGCACTACGAGCAGTACTTC.

This clonotype was seen only a few times. The gene calls are TRBV9 and TRBJ2-7, with D possibly matching TRBD2 (5 bases). The CDR3 runs 13 residues. Germline lookup yields CDR1 SGDLS and CDR2 YYNGEE. V was clipped by 3 bases and J by 6 bases, with 13 bases between them. DNA for the CDR3: TGTGCCAGCAGCGCGATGGAAGAGGGCGAGCAGTACTTC. Protein product: CASSAMEEGEQYF.

This clonotype has ten or more counts. The chain is built from TRBV20-1 and TRBJ2-1; D ambiguous. CDR1 and CDR2 from the germline V gene are DFQATT and SNEGSKA (reference sequence). V was cut by 2 bases and J by 8 bases, with 19 bases left in between. This CDR3 region has 15 residues. CDR3 in DNA: TGCAGTGCTAGACCCGAGCGCGATAGTACGCATGAGCAGTTCTTC. As protein: CSARPERDSTHEQFF.

This clonotype has a count of ten or more. The chain joins TRBV2 to TRBJ2-1; either TRBD1 or TRBD2 may fit D (5 bases each). Trimming took 6 bases from V and 8 from J, leaving 20 bases between them. Germline-derived CDR1 and CDR2 are SNHLY and FYNNEI. CDR3 length: 15 residues. In DNA form, the CDR3 reads TGTGCCAGCAGGGGGATGAGGGGCTTTAGACATGAGCAGTTCTTC. Amino acids: CASRGMRGFRHEQFF.

The gene calls are TRBV10-3 and TRBJ2-1; 9 bases align to TRBD1. CDR3 size: 14 residues. CDR1 and CDR2 (germline): ENHRY, SYGVKD. V dropped 3 bases and J dropped 6; count of bases not matched to a gene: 3. The CDR3 here is CAISEGTGPNEQFF. CDR3 sequence (DNA): TGTGCCATCAGTGAAGGGACAGGGCCCAATGAGCAGTTCTTC.

This clonotype was recorded at least ten times. The rearrangement joins TRBV18 to TRBJ1-1, with D perhaps TRBD1 (5 bases). Germline assignment: CDR1 KGHSH and CDR2 LQKENI. Trimming removed 2 bases at V and 1 base at J, with 8 bases between. The CDR3 length is 14 residues. The CDR3 spells CASSPDGGNTEAFF. CDR3 bases: TGTGCCAGCTCACCAGATGGGGGGAACACTGAAGCTTTCTTT.

The chain uses TRBV6-1 and TRBJ1-2, with 7 bases fitting TRBD1. With V trimmed by 6 bases and J by 8 bases, 6 bases remained unmatched. This CDR3 has 12 residues. CDR1 MNHNS and CDR2 SASEGT come from the germline V gene. The CDR3 region is CASSRGTAGYTF. CDR3 DNA: TGTGCCAGCAGCCGAGGGACAGCGGGCTACACCTTC.

This clonotype was detected many times. V usage is TRBV30 and J usage is TRBJ1-1, with 8 bases that match TRBD1. The CDR3 totals 13 residues. V trimming: 3 bases; J trimming: 11 bases; junction bases outside the gene matches: 11. In germline, CDR1 is GTSNPN, CDR2 SVGIG (reference sequence). The CDR3 coding sequence is TGTGCCTGGAGGTATCGATTGGACAGGGAGGCTTTCTTT. Protein sequence: CAWRYRLDREAFF.

The chain employs TRBV7-2 and TRBJ1-2, with D uncertain. Germline V gene data show CDR1 as SGHTA and CDR2 as FQGNSA. The V gene lost 7 bases and the J gene lost 0 bases, with 12 bases spanning the gap. The CDR3 loop spans 14 amino acids. The CDR3 coding sequence is TGTGCCAGCACCACTTACGGGACTAACTATGGCTACACCTTC. Translation gives CASTTYGTNYGYTF.

This rearrangement joins TRBV5-1 to TRBJ1-1; D is perhaps TRBD1 (5 bases). Germline assignment: CDR1 SGHRS and CDR2 YFSETQ. V was shortened by 4 bases and J by 7 bases, with 26 bases between the two germline ends. The CDR3 totals 17 residues. DNA for the CDR3: TGCGCCAGCAGCGTCCCGGGACGCGGGGCGACGTACGTTGAAGCTTTCTTT. Its translation is CASSVPGRGATYVEAFF. The whole variable domain, remainder taken from reference TRBV5-1 and TRBJ1-1, is KAGVTQTPRYLIKTRGQQVTLSCSPISGHRSVSWYQQTPGQGLQFLFEYFSETQRNKGNFPGRFSGRQFSNSRSEMNVSTLELGDSALYLCASSVPGRGATYVEAFFGQGTRLTVV.

This clonotype was seen at least ten times. The J gene is TRBJ1-4, the V gene TRBV5-1, with D maybe TRBD1 (6 bases). The germline V gene has CDR1 SGHRS and CDR2 YFSETQ. V lost 0 bases, J lost 8 bases, and 11 bases lay in between. The CDR3 spans 14 residues. The CDR3 protein is CASSLEGVREKLFF. As DNA, the CDR3 is TGCGCCAGCAGCTTGGAGGGGGTCCGGGAAAAACTGTTTTTT.

At least ten counts were recorded for this clonotype. The CDR3 loop is CASSRNRDQPQHF. The CDR3 nucleotides are TGTGCCAGCAGCCGGAACAGGGACCAGCCCCAGCATTTT. The rearrangement links TRBV7-3 to TRBJ1-5, with D maybe TRBD1 (6 bases). The CDR3 totals 13 residues. Trimming took off 5 bases at V and 7 bases at J, with 12 bases between the two ends. CDR1 is SGHTA and CDR2 is FQGTGA in the germline V gene.

This clonotype has ten or more counts. The chain is built from TRBV12-3 or TRBV12-4 and TRBJ2-3, with D unresolved. The J call may be incorrect, as the DNA end agrees better with TRBJ2-5. CDR3 length: 14 amino acids. CDR3 residues: CASSLQVFTETQYF. CDR3 bases: TGTGCCAGCAGTTTGCAGGTCTTTACGGAGACCCAGTACTTC.

This clonotype appeared many times. The chain recombines TRBV6-1 with TRBJ2-1, with a tentative D call TRBD2 (5 bases). Germline loops: CDR1 MNHNS, CDR2 SASEGT. The V gene lost 6 bases and the J gene lost 2 bases, with 17 bases spanning the gap. The CDR3 is made up of 16 amino acids. CDR3 residues: CASSQASRLTYNEQFF. CDR3 nucleotides: TGTGCCAGCAGCCAAGCTAGCAGGCTAACCTACAATGAGCAGTTCTTC.

Ten or more counts support this clonotype. V is TRBV5-6 and J is TRBJ2-7, with 8 bases fitting TRBD1. Germline V lookup: CDR1 SGHDT, CDR2 YYEEEE. This CDR3 contains 15 residues. V lost 4 bases, J lost 0 bases, and 6 bases stayed unmatched. CDR3 sequence reads: CASSGGQGTSYEQYF. The DNA for the CDR3 is TGTGCCAGCAGCGGAGGACAGGGAACCTCCTACGAGCAGTACTTC.

This chain links TRBV12-3 or TRBV12-4 with TRBJ2-7; 7 nucleotides match TRBD1. The trim removed 7 bases at V and 5 bases at J, leaving 8 bases unmatched. CDR3 length: 13 residues. CDR3 bases: TGTGCCAGCACCCTGACAGGGTTCAACGAGCAGTACTTC. Translation: CASTLTGFNEQYF.

This clonotype was counted many times. The chain combines TRBV7-2 with TRBJ2-7; D possibly corresponds to TRBD1 (5 bases). The CDR3 spans 16 residues. V shed 5 bases and J shed 5 bases, with 22 bases lying between them. CDR1 is SGHTA, CDR2 FQGNSA, per germline. The chain's CDR3 is CASSPRPVGQGHEQYF. Written as DNA, the CDR3 is TGTGCCAGCAGCCCGCGGCCGGTAGGGCAGGGCCACGAGCAGTACTTC.

This clonotype has ten or more counts. The V call is TRBV5-1, the J call TRBJ2-3; no clear D gene. Germline V CDR1 and CDR2: SGHRS, YFSETQ. V lost 0 bases, J lost 0 bases, and 11 bases lay in between. The CDR3 runs 16 residues. The CDR3 region is CASSLVRQTSTDTQYF. The CDR3 nucleotides read TGCGCCAGCAGCTTGGTAAGGCAAACAAGCACAGATACGCAGTATTTT.

This clonotype was counted ten times or more. The chain links TRBV12-3 or TRBV12-4 to TRBJ1-4; unclear D gene. V lost 3 bases and J lost 6, with 8 bases in between. The CDR3 sequence is 13 residues long. The CDR3 sequence: CASSFYVDEKLFF. The CDR3 DNA reads TGTGCCAGCAGTTTCTACGTTGATGAAAAACTGTTTTTT.

This clonotype was seen at least ten times. This chain uses TRBV29-1 with TRBJ1-2; D not certain. Germline V CDR1 and CDR2: SQVTM, ANQGSEA. The CDR3 totals 14 residues. V was trimmed by 1 base and J by 5 bases, leaving 14 bases between them. Here the CDR3 DNA reads TGCAGCGTTGAAGGGGAGGACCTTTGGTATGGCTACACCTTC. This gives the protein CSVEGEDLWYGYTF. Full variable domain (outside the CDR3, taken from reference TRBV29-1 and TRBJ1-2): SAVISQKPSRDICQRGTSLTIQCQVDSQVTMMFWYRQQPGQSLTLIATANQGSEATYESGFVIDKFPISRPNLTFSTLTVSNMSPEDSSIYLCSVEGEDLWYGYTFGSGTRLTVV.

This clonotype was recorded many times. This chain uses TRBV6-5 with TRBJ1-1, with D hard to call. The CDR3 runs 18 residues. The germline V gene encodes CDR1 MNHEY and CDR2 SVGAGI. The V end was cut by 4 bases, the J end by 0 bases, with 21 bases between. CDR3 sequence reads: CASSLLTTSGRMNTEAFF. The DNA of the CDR3 is TGTGCCAGCAGTTTACTGACGACTTCGGGCAGAATGAACACTGAAGCTTTCTTT.